This TCR beta chain was captured by sequencing in a study of T cells in Graves' hyperthyroidism and ophthalmopathy. Germline trimming cut 6 bases from V and 3 bases from J; bases unmatched to any gene: 10. The CDR3 totals 17 residues. Per the germline V gene, CDR1 is MNHNS and CDR2 is SASEGT. Diagnoses rested on clinical symptoms, serum thyroxine and TRAb, thyroid ultrasound and orbital computed tomography. Amplified regions were TCR beta CDR3 sequences from RNA transcripts. The HTBI primer set served for first-round RT-PCR of the TCR CDR3. Using its own MiXCR run on the multiplex PCR reads, TCRdb lists one record per CDR3 protein. The table includes under 600,000 distinct CDR3 sequences, 16% detected once. On this clonotype: Its matching antigen is unknown.

Whole-study results and caveats: Ophthalmopathy, as predicted by the model, came a median approximately 6.5 months after the prediction. In blood, most of the thyroid clonotypes expanded above 0.001 were also present.

V usage is TRBV6-1 and J usage is TRBJ2-7; TRBD2 matches at 14 bases. Sequencing was performed on blood. The receptor's source is a middle-aged woman with Graves' ophthalmopathy. CDR3 sequence reads: CASRAGTSGSSFYEQYF. Here the CDR3 DNA reads TGTGCCAGCAGAGCTGGGACTAGCGGGAGTTCTTTCTACGAGCAGTACTTC.